The clone carrying this T cell receptor beta chain came up a few times. The target antigen is unknown. This CDR3 spans 14 amino acids. V gave up 7 bases and J gave up 4 bases; unmatched junction bases: 7. CDR1 and CDR2 from the germline V gene are MDHEN and SYDVKM. This specimen comes from a study of T cell repertoires in cytomegalovirus infection. Turning to the study itself: Public signatures in TCR beta pointed to CMV infection and matching HLA type. Study-level results: Summed public TCR beta family frequency identified CMV carriers bearing the relevant HLA. Clonotype analysis showed dominance of the ex vivo response by HLA-C-restricted CMV-specific TCR beta clonotypes.

TCRdb called the reads again in MiXCR, with one record for every CDR3 protein. The sample carries some 680,000 distinct CDR3 sequences, roughly 35% recorded once. V and J are TRBV28 and TRBJ2-1; 7 bases are shared with TRBD1. The clonotype was recovered from a human donor in good health (CMV status not recorded). Some clones in this sample may be carry-over from other donors' samples. What was sequenced was PBMCs. CDR3 sequence (DNA): TGTGCCAGCACGTCTCCGGGACAGTACAATGAGCAGTTCTTC. It codes for CASTSPGQYNEQFF.